This TCR beta chain originates from a study of blood T cell repertoires in COVID-19. Assay used: immunoSEQ multiplex PCR; TCRdb lists only in-frame clones, some missing. The sample has 400,000 to 500,000 clones; around nine tenths are singletons. Many counts were recorded for this clone. Per germline, CDR1 MNHEY and CDR2 SVGEGT. The CDR3 contains 15 residues. V lost 4 bases and J lost 3; bases outside the gene matches: 9. The sample was PBMCs or T cells enriched from blood (not recorded which). The V and J genes are TRBV6-2 or TRBV6-3 and TRBJ2-7, with 7 bases identical to TRBD1. The sequence was collected from a woman in her late teens or twenties who had been exposed to COVID-19. CDR3 protein: CASSSRLTGIYEQYF. CDR3 DNA: TGTGCCAGCAGTTCACGATTGACAGGGATCTACGAGCAGTACTTC.